This T cell receptor beta chain was captured by sequencing in a study of shared T cell receptors in the human thymus. This table comes from immunoSEQ multiplex PCR, and its TCRdb copy is limited to in-frame clones, with some not included. The data show roughly 500,000 clones, with approximately 78% seen just once and more than 0.01% held by the top ten. The CDR3 has 14 amino acids. Germline CDR1 is SGHVS and CDR2 is FQNEAQ. Deletions cut 1 base from V and 4 bases from J, with 10 bases between. These sequences were also reported in another study, on human thymus T cells. Per that paper: Corrective surgery for congenital heart defects was being performed on the healthy Finnish infants who were the donors. Corrective cardiac operations yielded the resected thymus tissue. Among thymic and blood repertoires, usage of V and J genes appeared biased. Reports from related research described highly overlapping thymic repertoires among unrelated individuals.

The rearrangement uses TRBV7-8 and TRBJ2-5; D unclear. This TCR was sampled from a boy under three years old with a congenital heart defect. The sequenced sample was thymocytes. The CDR3 protein is CASSLVARLETQYF. The DNA of the CDR3 is TGTGCCAGCAGCTTAGTAGCTAGGCTAGAGACCCAGTACTTC.